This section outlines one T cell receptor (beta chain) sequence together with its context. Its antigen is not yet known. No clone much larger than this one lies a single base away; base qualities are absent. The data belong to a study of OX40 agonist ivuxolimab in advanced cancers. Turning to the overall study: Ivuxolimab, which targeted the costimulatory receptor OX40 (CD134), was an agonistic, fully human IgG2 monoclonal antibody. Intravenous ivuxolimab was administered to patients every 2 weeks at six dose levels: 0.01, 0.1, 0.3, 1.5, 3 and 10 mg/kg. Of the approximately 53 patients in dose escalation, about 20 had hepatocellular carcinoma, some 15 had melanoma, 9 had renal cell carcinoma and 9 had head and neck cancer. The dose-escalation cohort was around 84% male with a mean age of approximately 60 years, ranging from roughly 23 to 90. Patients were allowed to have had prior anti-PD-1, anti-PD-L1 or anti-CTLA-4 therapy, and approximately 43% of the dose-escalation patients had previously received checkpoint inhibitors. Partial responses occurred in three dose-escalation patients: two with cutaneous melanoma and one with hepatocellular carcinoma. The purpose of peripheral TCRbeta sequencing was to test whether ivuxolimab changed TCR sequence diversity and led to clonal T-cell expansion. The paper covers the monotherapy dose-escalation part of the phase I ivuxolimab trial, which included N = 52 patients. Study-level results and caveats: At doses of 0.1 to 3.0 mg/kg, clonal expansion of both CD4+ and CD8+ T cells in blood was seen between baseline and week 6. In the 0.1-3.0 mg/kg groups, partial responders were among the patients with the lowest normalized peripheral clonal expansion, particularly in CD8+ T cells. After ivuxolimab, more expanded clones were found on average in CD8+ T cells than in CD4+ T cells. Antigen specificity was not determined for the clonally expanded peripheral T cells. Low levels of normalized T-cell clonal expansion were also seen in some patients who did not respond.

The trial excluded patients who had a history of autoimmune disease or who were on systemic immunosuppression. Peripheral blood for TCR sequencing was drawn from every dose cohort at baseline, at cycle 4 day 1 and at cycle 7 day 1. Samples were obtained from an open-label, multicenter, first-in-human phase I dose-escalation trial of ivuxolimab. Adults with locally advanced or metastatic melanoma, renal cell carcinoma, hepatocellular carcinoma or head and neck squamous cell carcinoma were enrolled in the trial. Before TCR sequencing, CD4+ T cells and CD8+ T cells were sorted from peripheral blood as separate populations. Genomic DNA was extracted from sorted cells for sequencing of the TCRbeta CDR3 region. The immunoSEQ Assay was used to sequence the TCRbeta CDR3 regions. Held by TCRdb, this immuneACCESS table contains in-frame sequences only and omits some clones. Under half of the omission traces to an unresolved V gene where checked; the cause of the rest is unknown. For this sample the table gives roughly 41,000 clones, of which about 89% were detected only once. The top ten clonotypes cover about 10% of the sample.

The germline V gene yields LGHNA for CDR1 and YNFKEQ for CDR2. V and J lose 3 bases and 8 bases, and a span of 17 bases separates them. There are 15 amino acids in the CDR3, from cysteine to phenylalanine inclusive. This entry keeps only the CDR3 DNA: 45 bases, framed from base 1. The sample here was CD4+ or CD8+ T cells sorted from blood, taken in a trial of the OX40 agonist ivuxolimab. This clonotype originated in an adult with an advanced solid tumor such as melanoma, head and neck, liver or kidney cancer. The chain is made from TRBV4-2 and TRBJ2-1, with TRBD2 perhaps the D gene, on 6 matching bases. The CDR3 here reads CASSHKVEGFYEQFF. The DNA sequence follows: TGTGCCAGCAGCCATAAGGTGGAGGGGTTCTATGAGCAGTTCTTC.